This TCR beta chain is drawn from a study of cytomegalovirus exposure and HLA in healthy donors. Whole-study results and caveats: Among immune exposure information, only CMV serostatus was available. A later analysis showed TCR association rates differing by HLA locus, peaking at DRB1 and lowest at HLA-C. The study recorded 164 TCR beta chains that were cytomegalovirus-associated.

On this clone: Its antigen is currently unknown.

Trimming took 0 bases from V and 8 from J, leaving 17 bases between them. The CDR3 has 16 residues. Per the germline V gene, CDR1 is MGHRA and CDR2 is YSYEKL. With 60 Vbeta and 13 Jbeta primers, the PCR was carried out. Data came from immunoSEQ multiplex PCR; TCRdb stores just in-frame clones and leaves some out. The sample consists of about 150,000 clones, approximately 73% of them appearing once. The chain recombines TRBV4-1 with TRBJ2-4, with D possibly matching TRBD2 (5 bases). The TCR sequence derives from a woman aged 18-29 years in good health and CMV-seronegative. The sample taken for sequencing was PBMCs. The CDR3 is CASSQDLSAGLDIQYF. CDR3 DNA sequence: TGCGCCAGCAGCCAAGATCTGTCGGCTGGACTTGACATTCAGTACTTC.